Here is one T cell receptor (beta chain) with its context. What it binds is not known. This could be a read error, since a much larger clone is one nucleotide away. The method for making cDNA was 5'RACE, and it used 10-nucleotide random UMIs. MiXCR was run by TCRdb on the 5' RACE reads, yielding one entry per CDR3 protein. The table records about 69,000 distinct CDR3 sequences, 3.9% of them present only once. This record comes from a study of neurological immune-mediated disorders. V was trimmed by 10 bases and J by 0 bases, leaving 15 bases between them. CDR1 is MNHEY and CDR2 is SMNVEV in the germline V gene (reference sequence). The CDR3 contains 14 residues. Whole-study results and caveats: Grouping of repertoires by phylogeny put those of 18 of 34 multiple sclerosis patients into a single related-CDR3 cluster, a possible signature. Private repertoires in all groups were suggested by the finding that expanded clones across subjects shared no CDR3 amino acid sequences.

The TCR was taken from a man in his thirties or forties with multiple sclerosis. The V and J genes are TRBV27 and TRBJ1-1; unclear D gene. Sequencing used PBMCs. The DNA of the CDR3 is TGTGCCATCAAAGTCCTCGGATTGAACACTGAAGCTTTCTTT. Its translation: CAIKVLGLNTEAFF.